This T cell receptor beta chain comes out of a study of regulatory T cells in long-lasting Graves disease. About the research overall: Patients met the persistent Graves' disease definition after over 5 years of antithyroid drugs with positive TSH receptor antibodies.

According to the study, TCR beta libraries were built with iRepertoire HTBI primers and CDR3-region Arm-PCR. In TCRdb, the multiplex PCR reads were re-called with MiXCR into one record per CDR3 protein. The profile shows 420,000 or so distinct CDR3 sequences, 23% of them singletons. Study-wide results and limits: Newly diagnosed patients had higher TCR diversity than persistent Graves' patients did.

Sample time point: persistent/refractory GD, antithyroid drugs over 5 years with positive TRAb. Scientists built the TCR library using RNA that was extracted from PBMCs. The patients were enrolled through endocrinology in Xi'an, China. This clonotype was picked up many times. Its antigen is undetermined. The sample was peripheral blood mononuclear cells (PBMCs), taken when the disease was refractory, from a patient treated with antithyroid drugs. The sequence came from a female donor with Graves disease.

CDR3 in DNA: TGCAGTGCTAGAGAGTTGAACATGAACACTGAAGCTTTCTTT. This encodes CSARELNMNTEAFF. V is TRBV20-1 and J is TRBJ1-1, with D unresolved. This CDR3 contains 14 residues. Between the trimmed V and J ends, which lost 0 bases and 0 bases, there was a span of 8 bases. Germline V lookup: CDR1 DFQATT, CDR2 SNEGSKA (reference sequence).